This T cell receptor beta chain is from a study of cytomegalovirus exposure and HLA in healthy donors. Study-wide results and limits: A later analysis reportedly found fewer N-insertions in an Asian-associated ancestry cluster than the approximately 670-donor mean. A later examination showed that TCR association rates differed by HLA locus, with DRB1 most and HLA-C fewest. A later analysis, which compared TCR beta chains of equal frequency, found the HLA-associated ones more clonally expanded.

Turning to this clone: Its specificity is unknown.

The CDR3 extends over 16 amino acids. The ends lost 4 bases at V and 2 bases at J; junction bases unmatched: 8. Germline loops: CDR1 SGHTS, CDR2 YDEGEE. PCR employed 60 Vbeta and 13 Jbeta primers. TCRdb's table, derived via immunoSEQ multiplex PCR, lists solely in-frame clones and lacks some. This table has under 85,000 clones, 80% appearing once. Sequences were obtained from PBMCs. The TCR sequence derives from a woman in her thirties in good health and CMV-seronegative. V and J are TRBV5-8 and TRBJ2-2; 7 bases fit TRBD1. CDR3 sequence (DNA): TGTGCCAGCAGCAACGTCCGGGACAGCAACACCGGGGAGCTGTTTTTT. This gives the protein CASSNVRDSNTGELFF.